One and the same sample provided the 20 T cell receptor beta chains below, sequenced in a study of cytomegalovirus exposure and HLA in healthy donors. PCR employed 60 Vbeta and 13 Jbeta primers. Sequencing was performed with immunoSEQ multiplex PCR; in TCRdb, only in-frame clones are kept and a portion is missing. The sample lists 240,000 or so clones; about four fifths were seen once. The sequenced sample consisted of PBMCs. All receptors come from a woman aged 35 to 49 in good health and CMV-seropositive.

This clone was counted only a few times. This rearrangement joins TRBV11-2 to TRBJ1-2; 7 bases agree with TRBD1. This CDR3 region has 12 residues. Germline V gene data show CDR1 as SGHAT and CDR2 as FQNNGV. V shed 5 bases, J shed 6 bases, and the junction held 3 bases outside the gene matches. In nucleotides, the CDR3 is TGTGCCAGCAGCGAGACAGGGCATGGCTACACCTTC. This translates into CASSETGHGYTF.

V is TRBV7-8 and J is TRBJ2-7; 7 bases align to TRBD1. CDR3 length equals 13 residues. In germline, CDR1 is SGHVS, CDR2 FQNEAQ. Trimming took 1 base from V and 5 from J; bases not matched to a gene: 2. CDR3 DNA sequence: TGTGCCAGCAGCTTAGGTCAGGGGGACGAGCAGTACTTC. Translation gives CASSLGQGDEQYF.

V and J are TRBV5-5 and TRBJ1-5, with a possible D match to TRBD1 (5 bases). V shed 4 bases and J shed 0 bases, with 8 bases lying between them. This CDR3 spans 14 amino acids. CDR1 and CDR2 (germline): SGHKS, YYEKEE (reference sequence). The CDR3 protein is CASSTDSSNQPQHF. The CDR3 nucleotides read TGTGCCAGCAGCACCGACAGTAGCAATCAGCCCCAGCATTTT.

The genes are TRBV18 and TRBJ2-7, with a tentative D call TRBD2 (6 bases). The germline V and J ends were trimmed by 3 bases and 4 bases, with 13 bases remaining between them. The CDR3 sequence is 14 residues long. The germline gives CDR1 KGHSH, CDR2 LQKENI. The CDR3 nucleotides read TGTGCCAGCTCACCGTTCGACGGGGGATACGAGCAGTACTTC. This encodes CASSPFDGGYEQYF. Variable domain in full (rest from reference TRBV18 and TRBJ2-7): NAGVMQNPRHLVRRRGQEARLRCSPMKGHSHVYWYRQLPEEGLKFMVYLQKENIIDESGMPKERFSAEFPKEGPSILRIQQVVRGDSAAYFCASSPFDGGYEQYFGPGTRLTVT.

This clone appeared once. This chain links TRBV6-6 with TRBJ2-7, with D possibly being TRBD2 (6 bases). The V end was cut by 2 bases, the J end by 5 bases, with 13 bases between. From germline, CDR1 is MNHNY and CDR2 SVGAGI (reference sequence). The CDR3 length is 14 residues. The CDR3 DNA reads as TGTGCCAGCAGTTACGGAGGGAGCCGCGACGAGCAGTACTTC. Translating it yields CASSYGGSRDEQYF.

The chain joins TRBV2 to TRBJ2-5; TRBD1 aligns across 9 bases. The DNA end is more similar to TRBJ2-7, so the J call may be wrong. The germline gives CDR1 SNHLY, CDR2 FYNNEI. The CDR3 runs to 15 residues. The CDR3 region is CASSFPTGGRYEQYF. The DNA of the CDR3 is TGTGCCAGCAGTTTCCCTACAGGGGGCAGGTACGAGCAGTACTTC.

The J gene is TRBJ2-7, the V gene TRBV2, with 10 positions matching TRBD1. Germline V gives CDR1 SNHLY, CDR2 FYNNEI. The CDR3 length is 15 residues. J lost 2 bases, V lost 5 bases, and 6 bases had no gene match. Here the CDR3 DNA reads TGTGCCAGCAGTACCGACAGGGGGCTCCCCTACGAGCAGTACTTC. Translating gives CASSTDRGLPYEQYF.

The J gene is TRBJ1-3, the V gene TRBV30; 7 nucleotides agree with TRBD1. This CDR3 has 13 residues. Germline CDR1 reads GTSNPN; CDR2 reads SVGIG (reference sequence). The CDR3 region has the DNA TGTGCACTACAGGGGAGCTCTGGAAACACCATATATTTT. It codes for CALQGSSGNTIYF.

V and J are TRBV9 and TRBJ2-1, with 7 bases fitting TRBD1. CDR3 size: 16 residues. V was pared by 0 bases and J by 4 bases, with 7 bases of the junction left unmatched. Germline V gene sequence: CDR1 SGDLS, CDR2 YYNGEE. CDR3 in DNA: TGTGCCAGCAGCGTAGTGGCAGGGGGAACTTACAATGAGCAGTTCTTC. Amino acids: CASSVVAGGTYNEQFF.

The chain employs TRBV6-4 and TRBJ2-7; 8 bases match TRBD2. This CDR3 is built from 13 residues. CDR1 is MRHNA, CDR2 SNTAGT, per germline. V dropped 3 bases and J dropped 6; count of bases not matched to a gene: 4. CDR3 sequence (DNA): TGTGCCAGCAGTGAGACTAGCGCGGCCGAGCAGTACTTC. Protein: CASSETSAAEQYF.

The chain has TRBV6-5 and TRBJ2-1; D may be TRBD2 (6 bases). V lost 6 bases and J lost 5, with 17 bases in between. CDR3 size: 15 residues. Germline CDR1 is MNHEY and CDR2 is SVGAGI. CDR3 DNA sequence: TGTGCCAGCAGCATAGACCCGCGGGGCGACAATGAGCAGTTCTTC. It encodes CASSIDPRGDNEQFF.

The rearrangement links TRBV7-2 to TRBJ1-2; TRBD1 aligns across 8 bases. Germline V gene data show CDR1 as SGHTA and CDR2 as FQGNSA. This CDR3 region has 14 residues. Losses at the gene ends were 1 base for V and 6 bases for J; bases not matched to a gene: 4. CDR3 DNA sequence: TGTGCCAGCAGCTTAGAGTCAGGGGGCAATGGCTACACCTTC. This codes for CASSLESGGNGYTF. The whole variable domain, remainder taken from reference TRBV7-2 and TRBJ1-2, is GAGVSQSPSNKVTEKGKDVELRCDPISGHTALYWYRQSLGQGLEFLIYFQGNSAPDKSGLPSDRFSAERTGGSVSTLTIQRTQQEDSAVYLCASSLESGGNGYTFGSGTRLTVV.

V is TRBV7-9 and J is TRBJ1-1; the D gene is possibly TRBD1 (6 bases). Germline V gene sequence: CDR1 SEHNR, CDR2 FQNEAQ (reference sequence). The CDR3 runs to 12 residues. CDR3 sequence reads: CSAWDMNTEAFF. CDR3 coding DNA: TGTTCTGCATGGGACATGAACACTGAAGCTTTCTTT.

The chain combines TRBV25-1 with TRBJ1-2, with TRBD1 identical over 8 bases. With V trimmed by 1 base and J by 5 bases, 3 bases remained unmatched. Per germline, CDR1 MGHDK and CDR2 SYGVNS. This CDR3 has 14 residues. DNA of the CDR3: TGTGCCAGCAGTGAATTTGACAGGGGATATGGCTACACCTTC. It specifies CASSEFDRGYGYTF.

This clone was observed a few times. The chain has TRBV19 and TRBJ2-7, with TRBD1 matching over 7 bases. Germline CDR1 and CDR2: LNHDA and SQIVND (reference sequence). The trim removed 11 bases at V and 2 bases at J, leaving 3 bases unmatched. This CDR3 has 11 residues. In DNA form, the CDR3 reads TGTGCCTCTGGGACAGCCTACGAGCAGTACTTC. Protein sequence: CASGTAYEQYF.

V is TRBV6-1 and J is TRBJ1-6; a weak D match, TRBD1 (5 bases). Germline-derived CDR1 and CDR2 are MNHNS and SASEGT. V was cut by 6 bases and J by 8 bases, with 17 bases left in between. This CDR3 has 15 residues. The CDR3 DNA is TGTGCCAGCAGATACCAGGGAGGGATCGATTCACCCCTCCACTTT. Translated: CASRYQGGIDSPLHF.

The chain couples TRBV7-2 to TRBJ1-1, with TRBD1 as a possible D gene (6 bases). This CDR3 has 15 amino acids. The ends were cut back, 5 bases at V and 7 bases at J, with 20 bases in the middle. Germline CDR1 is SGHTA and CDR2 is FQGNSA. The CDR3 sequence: CASSVFTGQGGEAFF. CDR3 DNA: TGTGCCAGCAGCGTCTTCACAGGGCAAGGCGGTGAAGCTTTCTTT.

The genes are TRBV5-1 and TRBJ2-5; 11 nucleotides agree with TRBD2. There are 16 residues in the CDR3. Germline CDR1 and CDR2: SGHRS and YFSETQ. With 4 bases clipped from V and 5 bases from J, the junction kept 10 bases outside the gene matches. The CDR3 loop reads CASSGLALAGAETQYF. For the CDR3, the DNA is TGCGCCAGCAGCGGCTTGGCACTAGCGGGAGCCGAGACCCAGTACTTC.

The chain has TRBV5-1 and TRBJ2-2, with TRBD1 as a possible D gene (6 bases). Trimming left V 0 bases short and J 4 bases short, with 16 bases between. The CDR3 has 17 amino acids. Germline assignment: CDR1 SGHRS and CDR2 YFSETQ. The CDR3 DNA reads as TGCGCCAGCAGCTTGGGTGAATCAGGGGCTGGCACCGGGGAGCTGTTTTTT. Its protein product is CASSLGESGAGTGELFF.

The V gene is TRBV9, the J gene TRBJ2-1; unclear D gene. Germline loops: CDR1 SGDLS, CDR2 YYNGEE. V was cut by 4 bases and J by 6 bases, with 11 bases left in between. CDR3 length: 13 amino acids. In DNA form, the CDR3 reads TGTGCCAGCAGCCCCCTAGAGAGCAATGAGCAGTTCTTC. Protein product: CASSPLESNEQFF.